The source of this T cell receptor beta chain is a study of T cell responses to AZD1222 COVID-19 vaccine. Pooled in the analysis were second doses at about 4 or about 12 weeks. Clones were read by immunoSEQ multiplex PCR, and TCRdb kept only the in-frame ones, dropping some. This table holds fewer than 200,000 clones, around nine tenths found once. Overall study results and limits: Clonal diversity was possibly underestimated, and the donors were mostly white British, with more females.

This clone came up once. The antigen remains unidentified. CDR1 SGHDT and CDR2 YYEEEE come from the germline V gene. The CDR3 runs 14 residues. V lost 3 bases to trimming and J lost 4 bases, with 13 bases between them. The chain is built from TRBV5-6 and TRBJ2-5, with D tentatively TRBD2 (6 bases). This specimen consisted of peripheral blood, obtained 28 days after the second AZD1222 dose. This clonotype originated in an adult who received the AZD1222 COVID-19 vaccine. In nucleotides, the CDR3 is TGTGCCAGCAGCTCTTCGGGGGTCGCAGAGACCCAGTACTTC. It codes for CASSSSGVAETQYF. The entire variable domain, with the rest obtained from reference TRBV5-6 and TRBJ2-5, is as follows: DAGVTQSPTHLIKTRGQQVTLRCSPKSGHDTVSWYQQALGQGPQFIFQYYEEEERQRGNFPDRFSGHQFPNYSSELNVNALLLGDSALYLCASSSSGVAETQYFGPGTRLLVL.